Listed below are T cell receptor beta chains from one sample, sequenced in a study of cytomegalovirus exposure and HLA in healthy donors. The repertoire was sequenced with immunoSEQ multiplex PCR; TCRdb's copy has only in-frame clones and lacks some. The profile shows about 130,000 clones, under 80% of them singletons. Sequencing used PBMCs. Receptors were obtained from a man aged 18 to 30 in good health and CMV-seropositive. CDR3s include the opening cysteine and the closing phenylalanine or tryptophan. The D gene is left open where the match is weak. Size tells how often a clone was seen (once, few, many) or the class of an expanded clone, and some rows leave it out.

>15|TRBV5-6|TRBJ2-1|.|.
TGTGCCAGCAGCTTGGGGAGGGCCGCCTACAATGAGCAGTTCTTC
CASSLGRAAYNEQFF
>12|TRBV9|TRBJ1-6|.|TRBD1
TGTGCCAGCAGCGGGAGTCAGGGGGATCTCCACTTT
CASSGSQGDLHF
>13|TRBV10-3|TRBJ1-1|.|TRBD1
TGTGCCATTTGGACAGGGGGAAGTACTGAAGCTTTCTTT
CAIWTGGSTEAFF
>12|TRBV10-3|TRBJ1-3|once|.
TGTGCCATCAGTCTTACCCGGGACACCATATATTTT
CAISLTRDTIYF
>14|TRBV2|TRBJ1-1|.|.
TGTGCCAGCACCGAGGGCGGATTCGGCACTGAAGCTTTCTTT
CASTEGGFGTEAFF
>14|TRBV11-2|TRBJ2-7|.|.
TGTGCCAGCAGCTTAGACAGGGCTACCTACGAGCAGTACTTC
CASSLDRATYEQYF
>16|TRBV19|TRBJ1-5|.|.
TGTGCCAGTAGTGAGGGAGTGGACAGAGCGGCCCAGCCCCAGCATTTT
CASSEGVDRAAQPQHF
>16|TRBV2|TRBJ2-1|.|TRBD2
TGTGCCAGCAGCCCCTGGGGGACTAGCGGCCTTACTGAGCAGTTCTTC
CASSPWGTSGLTEQFF
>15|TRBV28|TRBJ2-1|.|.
TGTGCCAGCAATCCCCGGGGAGGTTCCTACAATGAGCAGTTCTTC
CASNPRGGSYNEQFF
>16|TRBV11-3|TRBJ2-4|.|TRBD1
TGTGCCAGCAGCCCCGGGACAGCTTACAACAAAAACATTCAGTACTTC
CASSPGTAYNKNIQYF
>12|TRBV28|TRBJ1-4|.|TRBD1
TGTGCCTCAGGGGGCGGTAATGAAAAACTGTTTTTT
CASGGGNEKLFF
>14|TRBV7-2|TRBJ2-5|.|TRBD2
TGTGCCAGCAGCTTATCGGTCGGGGGGGAGACCCAGTACTTC
CASSLSVGGETQYF
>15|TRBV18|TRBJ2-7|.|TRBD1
TGTGCCAGCTCACCCCTAGACAGGGGGGGATACGAGCAGTACTTC
CASSPLDRGGYEQYF
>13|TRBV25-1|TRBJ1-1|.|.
TGTGCCAGCAGTGAGCGGGGACGGACTGAAGCTTTCTTT
CASSERGRTEAFF
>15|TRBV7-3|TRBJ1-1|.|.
TGTGCCAGCAGCTTAACGGGACTAATGAACACTGAAGCTTTCTTT
CASSLTGLMNTEAFF
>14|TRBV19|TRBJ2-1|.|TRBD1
TGTGCCAGTGCCGGGACAGTATCGTGGAGTGAGCAGTTCTTC
CASAGTVSWSEQFF
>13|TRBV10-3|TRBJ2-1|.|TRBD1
TGTGCCATCGGGACAGAATATTACAATGAGCAGTTCTTC
CAIGTEYYNEQFF
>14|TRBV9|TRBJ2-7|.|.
TGTGCCAGCAGCGTAGGCGGAGGAACCTACGAGCAGTACTTC
CASSVGGGTYEQYF
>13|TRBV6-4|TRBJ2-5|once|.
TGTGCCAGCAGGGGCCTTGGGAGAGTGGCCCAGTACTTC
CASRGLGRVAQYF
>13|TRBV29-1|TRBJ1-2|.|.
TGCAGCGTTGAGGCGGGGAATGACTATGGCTACACCTTC
CSVEAGNDYGYTF
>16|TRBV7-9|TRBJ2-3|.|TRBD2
TGTGCCAGCAGCTTAGATCATGCGGGAGGCACAGATACGCAGTATTTT
CASSLDHAGGTDTQYF
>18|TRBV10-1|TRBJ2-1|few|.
TGCGCCAGCAGTGACTCAAGCGGGCTCCCGAGCTCCTACAATGAGCAGTTCTTC
CASSDSSGLPSSYNEQFF
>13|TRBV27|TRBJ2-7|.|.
TGTGCCAGCAGTTTAGGGACACTCTACGAGCAGTACTTC
CASSLGTLYEQYF
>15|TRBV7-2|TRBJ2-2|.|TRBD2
TGTGCCAGCGCATCCGGGGGGGCGGGCACCGGGGAGCTGTTTTTT
CASASGGAGTGELFF
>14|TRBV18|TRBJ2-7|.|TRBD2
TGTGCCAGCTCTACTGGACTAGCTACCTACGAGCAGTACTTC
CASSTGLATYEQYF
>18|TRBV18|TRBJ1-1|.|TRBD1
TGTGCCAGCTCACCCTCCTCCGGGACAGGGTTGGGGAACACTGAAGCTTTCTTT
CASSPSSGTGLGNTEAFF
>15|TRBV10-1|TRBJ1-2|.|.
TGCGCCAGCAGTGACACCGGGACACCTTTAGGTGGCTACACCTTC
CASSDTGTPLGGYTF
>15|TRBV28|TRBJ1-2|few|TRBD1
TGTGCCAGCAGTCCCGAGCGGACAGGGGGCCGAGGCTACACCTTC
CASSPERTGGRGYTF
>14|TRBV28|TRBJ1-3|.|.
TGTGCCAGCAGAGGCTCCGTAACGAGGGACACCATATATTTT
CASRGSVTRDTIYF
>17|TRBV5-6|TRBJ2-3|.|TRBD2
TGTGCCAGCAGCCCCCGGAGGGCGGGGGGAACGCCAGATACGCAGTATTTT
CASSPRRAGGTPDTQYF
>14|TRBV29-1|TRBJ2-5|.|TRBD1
TGCAGCGTTGGGGCTACAGGGGGCCGGGAGACCCAGTACTTC
CSVGATGGRETQYF
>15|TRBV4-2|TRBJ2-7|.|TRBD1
TGTGCCAGCAGCCAGACAGGGACGAACTCCTACGAGCAGTACTTC
CASSQTGTNSYEQYF
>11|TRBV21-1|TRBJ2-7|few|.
TGTGCCAGCAGCCCAGCCTACGAGCAGTACTTC
CASSPAYEQYF
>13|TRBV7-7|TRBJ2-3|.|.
TGTGCTAGCAGCGGAGGGGCAGCAGATACGCAGTATTTT
CASSGGAADTQYF
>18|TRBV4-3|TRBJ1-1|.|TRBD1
TGCGCCAGCAGCCAAGATTTGGTCACAGGGGGTGCGAACACTGAAGCTTTCTTT
CASSQDLVTGGANTEAFF